This entry lists 21 T cell receptor beta chains sequenced from one sample in a study of T cell changes during pregnancy in multiple sclerosis. Libraries were prepared by immunoSEQ multiplex PCR; TCRdb keeps only in-frame clonotypes and omits some of them. The sample lists about 38,000 clones; about 92% were seen once. This specimen was CD8+ T cells from peripheral blood mononuclear cells, taken in the third trimester of pregnancy. The receptors shown here come from a female donor with multiple sclerosis, enrolled in a pregnancy study.

This clone was seen only a few times. The chain has TRBV4-1 and TRBJ1-5; D gene ambiguous. The germline V and J ends were trimmed by 0 bases and 1 base, with 13 bases remaining between them. This CDR3 contains 17 residues. Germline-derived CDR1 and CDR2 are MGHRA and YSYEKL. DNA for the CDR3: TGCGCCAGCAGCCAAGATGAGGCCAGATCAAGCAATCAGCCCCAGCATTTT. Its protein product is CASSQDEARSSNQPQHF.

The chain has TRBV19 and TRBJ1-2; D unresolved. Per germline, CDR1 LNHDA and CDR2 SQIVND (reference sequence). This CDR3 comprises 14 residues. The ends were cut back, 3 bases at V and 6 bases at J, with 14 bases in the middle. CDR3 loop: CASSIWSGEDGYTF. In nucleotides, the CDR3 is TGTGCCAGTAGTATTTGGTCGGGTGAGGATGGCTACACCTTC. Full variable domain (rest looked up from reference TRBV19 and TRBJ1-2): DGGITQSPKYLFRKEGQNVTLSCEQNLNHDAMYWYRQDPGQGLRLIYYSQIVNDFQKGDIAEGYSVSREKKESFPLTVTSAQKNPTAFYLCASSIWSGEDGYTFGSGTRLTVV.

The chain recombines TRBV7-8 with TRBJ1-2; D not certain. Germline values: CDR1 SGHVS, CDR2 FQNEAQ. CDR3 size: 14 residues. V was cut by 5 bases and J by 4 bases, with 14 bases left in between. CDR3 region: CASSLPEGPYGYTF. DNA for the CDR3: TGTGCCAGCAGCCTGCCCGAGGGTCCCTATGGCTACACCTTC. The full variable domain, its missing parts supplied by reference TRBV7-8 and TRBJ1-2, is GAGVSQSPRYKVAKRGQDVALRCDPISGHVSLFWYQQALGQGPEFLTYFQNEAQLDKSGLPSDRFFAERPEGSVSTLKIQRTQQEDSAVYLCASSLPEGPYGYTFGSGTRLTVV.

This chain links TRBV6-1 with TRBJ2-1, with 11 bases aligning to TRBD1. This CDR3 is 14 amino acids long. J was trimmed by 9 bases and V by 6 bases; bases with no gene match: 7. Germline CDR1 is MNHNS and CDR2 is SASEGT. The CDR3 here is CASSRGTGGVEQFF. CDR3 DNA: TGTGCCAGCAGCCGGGGGACAGGGGGTGTTGAGCAGTTCTTC.

A few counts support this clone. The V call is TRBV5-1, the J call TRBJ2-6; possible D gene TRBD1, 5 bases. Germline V gives CDR1 SGHRS, CDR2 YFSETQ. This CDR3 contains 14 residues. The germline V and J ends were trimmed by 7 bases and 4 bases, with 12 bases remaining between them. CDR3 sequence (DNA): TGCGCCAGCCGCCAGGGTTTCGGGGCCAACGTCCTGACTTTC. The encoded protein is CASRQGFGANVLTF. Full variable domain (missing parts from reference TRBV5-1 and TRBJ2-6): KAGVTQTPRYLIKTRGQQVTLSCSPISGHRSVSWYQQTPGQGLQFLFEYFSETQRNKGNFPGRFSGRQFSNSRSEMNVSTLELGDSALYLCASRQGFGANVLTFGAGSRLTVL.

The chain combines TRBV14 with TRBJ2-5; D is unclear. Trimming cost V 4 bases and J 4 bases, with 7 bases left between them. The CDR3 length is 12 residues. Germline lookup yields CDR1 SGHDN and CDR2 FVKESK. For the CDR3, the DNA is TGTGCCAGCAGCCGTCCGGGAGAGACCCAGTACTTC. Translated: CASSRPGETQYF.

This sequence joins TRBV27 and TRBJ2-2, with D possibly TRBD1 on 6 matching bases. CDR3 length equals 15 residues. V was shortened by 5 bases and J by 4 bases, with 14 bases between the two germline ends. From germline, CDR1 is MNHEY and CDR2 SMNVEV (reference sequence). CDR3 nucleotide sequence: TGTGCCAGCAGTACAGGGTGGGATGGCACCGGGGAGCTGTTTTTT. It translates to CASSTGWDGTGELFF.

This sequence joins TRBV5-5 and TRBJ2-3; 8 nucleotides align to TRBD2. V lost 7 bases to trimming and J lost 0 bases; unmatched junction nucleotides: 7. The length of the CDR3 is 15 residues. The V gene's germline CDR1 is SGHKS and CDR2 YYEKEE (reference sequence). CDR3 region: CASLSGVASTDTQYF. Written as DNA, the CDR3 is TGTGCCAGCCTTAGCGGGGTTGCTAGCACAGATACGCAGTATTTT.

This clone appeared once. The chain uses TRBV13 and TRBJ2-2, with D possibly TRBD1 on 5 matching bases. Germline assignment: CDR1 PRHDT and CDR2 FYEKMQ (reference sequence). CDR3 length equals 12 residues. V lost 5 bases and J lost 7, with 8 bases in between. CDR3: CASSGRVGELFF. The DNA of the CDR3 is TGTGCCAGCAGCGGCAGGGTCGGGGAGCTGTTTTTT.

The genes are TRBV29-1 and TRBJ2-7; 12 nucleotides line up with TRBD2. There are 17 residues in the CDR3. Germline values: CDR1 SQVTM, CDR2 ANQGSEA. The junction had 10 bases not matched to a gene; V was cut back by 0 bases and J by 4 bases. CDR3: CSVEEGGGTSGPYEQYF. The CDR3 DNA reads TGCAGCGTTGAAGAAGGTGGTGGGACTAGCGGGCCTTACGAGCAGTACTTC.

This chain uses TRBV10-1 with TRBJ1-5; TRBD1 aligns across 8 bases. The length of the CDR3 is 14 residues. The junction had 9 bases not matched to a gene; V was cut back by 10 bases and J by 4 bases. Germline V CDR1 and CDR2: WNHNN, SYGVQD (reference sequence). CDR3 sequence: CAILLDRENQPQHF. CDR3 DNA: TGCGCCATCCTCTTGGACAGGGAGAATCAGCCCCAGCATTTT.

The table lists this clone with a count of one. This sequence joins TRBV9 and TRBJ2-2; TRBD2 agrees at 11 bases. This CDR3 comprises 15 residues. Trimming cost V 3 bases and J 6 bases; bases outside gene matches: 4. Per germline, CDR1 SGDLS and CDR2 YYNGEE. CDR3 bases: TGTGCCAGCAGCGCGGGGGGACTAGCGGCCGGGGAGCTGTTTTTT. This sequence encodes CASSAGGLAAGELFF. Looking up the rest from reference TRBV9 and TRBJ2-2 gives the full variable domain: DSGVTQTPKHLITATGQRVTLRCSPRSGDLSVYWYQQSLDQGLQFLIQYYNGEERAKGNILERFSAQQFPDLHSELNLSSLELGDSALYFCASSAGGLAAGELFFGEGSRLTVL.

This chain uses TRBV11-2 with TRBJ2-7; 8 bases map to TRBD2. Germline trimming cut 1 base from V and 6 bases from J; bases unmatched to any gene: 11. CDR1 is SGHAT, CDR2 FQNNGV, per germline. CDR3 length equals 16 residues. Here the CDR3 DNA reads TGTGCCAGCAGCTTAGGTAGCGGGACCCCTCTGGGCGAGCAGTACTTC. Translating gives CASSLGSGTPLGEQYF.

The rearrangement uses TRBV11-3 and TRBJ1-1; TRBD1 agrees at 7 bases. This CDR3 comprises 13 residues. Germline CDR1 and CDR2: SGHNT and YENEEA. J was trimmed by 5 bases and V by 6 bases; bases with no gene match: 6. CDR3 loop: CASRNRGGTEAFF. The CDR3 nucleotides read TGTGCCAGCAGGAACAGGGGTGGGACTGAAGCTTTCTTT. The complete variable domain, with remaining parts taken from reference TRBV11-3 and TRBJ1-1, reads EAGVVQSPRYKIIEKKQPVAFWCNPISGHNTLYWYLQNLGQGPELLIRYENEEAVDDSQLPKDRFSAERLKGVDSTLKIQPAELGDSAVYLCASRNRGGTEAFFGQGTRLTVV.

This chain connects TRBV7-6 to TRBJ1-1, with D perhaps matching TRBD1 (5 bases). CDR1 is SGHVS and CDR2 is FNYEAQ in the germline V gene. Trimming stripped 5 bases from V and 6 bases from J, with 13 bases between. The CDR3 sequence is 13 residues long. The CDR3 region has the DNA TGTGCCAGCAGCCCCACAGGTACCGCTGAAGCTTTCTTT. It is translated as CASSPTGTAEAFF.

This clone was counted once. V and J are TRBV6-5 and TRBJ1-3; D uncertain. Germline V gene data show CDR1 as MNHEY and CDR2 as SVGAGI. V lost 7 bases and J lost 0, with 10 bases in between. The CDR3 totals 14 residues. The DNA for the CDR3 is TGTGCCAGCATGCCGCTGAGCTCTGGAAACACCATATATTTT. Its protein product is CASMPLSSGNTIYF.

The chain recombines TRBV7-6 with TRBJ1-1, with D possibly TRBD1 on 5 matching bases. The germline V and J ends were trimmed by 1 base and 0 bases, with 6 bases remaining between them. This CDR3 comprises 14 residues. CDR1 is SGHVS and CDR2 is FNYEAQ in the germline V gene. The CDR3 sequence: CASSLGGVNTEAFF. The DNA for the CDR3 is TGTGCCAGCAGCTTAGGGGGGGTGAACACTGAAGCTTTCTTT.

The chain is built from TRBV5-6 and TRBJ2-7, with 9 nucleotides matching TRBD1. The CDR3 loop spans 14 amino acids. Per the germline V gene, CDR1 is SGHDT and CDR2 is YYEEEE. V lost 5 bases and J lost 4; bases outside the gene matches: 7. The CDR3 loop is CASRTTGGPYEQYF. Here the CDR3 DNA reads TGTGCCAGCAGGACTACAGGGGGCCCATACGAGCAGTACTTC.

The chain is built from TRBV19 and TRBJ2-1, with D tentatively TRBD1 (5 bases). V was pared by 9 bases and J by 5 bases, with 11 bases between. Germline V gene data show CDR1 as LNHDA and CDR2 as SQIVND (reference sequence). The length of the CDR3 is 12 residues. The chain's CDR3 is CASQDSHNEQFF. The CDR3 DNA sequence: TGTGCCAGCCAAGACAGCCACAATGAGCAGTTCTTC.

The genes are TRBV29-1 and TRBJ1-1; D may be TRBD1 (5 bases). Trimming took 4 bases from V and 0 from J, leaving 18 bases between them. The germline gives CDR1 SQVTM, CDR2 ANQGSEA. The CDR3 length is 16 residues. In DNA, the CDR3 is TGCAGCGTTGGGTTCGGGGGGAGTCCCGTGAACACTGAAGCTTTCTTT. It yields the protein CSVGFGGSPVNTEAFF.

This clone showed up just once. The gene calls are TRBV6-6 and TRBJ2-7; D might be TRBD1 (5 bases). Germline V CDR1 and CDR2: MNHNY, SVGAGI (reference sequence). Trimming shortened V by 6 bases and J by 1 base, and 10 bases separated the two germline ends. The CDR3 length is 13 residues. The CDR3 coding sequence is TGTGCCAGCAGATTCGACAGTTCCTACGAGCAGTACTTC. It is translated as CASRFDSSYEQYF.